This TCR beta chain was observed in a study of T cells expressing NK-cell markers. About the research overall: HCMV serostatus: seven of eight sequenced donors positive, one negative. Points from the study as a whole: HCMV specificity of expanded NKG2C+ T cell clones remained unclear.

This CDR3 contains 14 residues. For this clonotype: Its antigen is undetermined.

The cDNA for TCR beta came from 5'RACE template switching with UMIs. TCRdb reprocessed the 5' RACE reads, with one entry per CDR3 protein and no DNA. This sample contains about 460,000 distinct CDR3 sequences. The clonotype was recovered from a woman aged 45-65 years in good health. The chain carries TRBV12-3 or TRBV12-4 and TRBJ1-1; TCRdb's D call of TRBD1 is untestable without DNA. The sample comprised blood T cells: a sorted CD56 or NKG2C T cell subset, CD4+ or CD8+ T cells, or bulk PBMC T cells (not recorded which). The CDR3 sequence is CASSFVTGGIEAFF.